The 16 T cell receptor beta chains listed next were all sequenced from one sample in a study of PD-1 blockade in classical Hodgkin lymphoma. Repertoires were generated with immunoSEQ multiplex PCR, while TCRdb's copy carries only in-frame clones and drops some. The sample holds 100,000 or so clones, more than 70% seen once. Time point meaning: cycle 4 day 1 (C4D1), after 5 to 7 weeks of nivolumab. Patients all relapsed after autologous stem cell transplantation, and there was variation in brentuximab vedotin exposure. The material was peripheral blood mononuclear cells (PBMCs), obtained before the fourth cycle of nivolumab. The receptors here all came from a human donor with classical Hodgkin lymphoma.

The table lists this clone with a count of one. V gene TRBV7-9 combines with J gene TRBJ1-5; D gene uncertain. This CDR3 is 19 amino acids long. The V end was cut by 5 bases, the J end by 0 bases, with 23 bases between. Germline CDR1 and CDR2: SEHNR and FQNEAQ (reference sequence). The CDR3 sequence: CASSGGSRGNLYSNQPQHF. The CDR3 bases are TGTGCCAGCAGCGGCGGGAGCCGGGGAAATCTGTATAGCAATCAGCCCCAGCATTTT.

This clone was observed once. The chain is built from TRBV4-2 and TRBJ1-6; weak D call: TRBD1 (5 bases). The CDR3 consists of 16 residues. Trimming removed 4 bases from V and 5 bases from J, with 15 bases in between. Looked up from germline, CDR1 is LGHNA and CDR2 is YNFKEQ. CDR3 loop: CASSLEDMGNNSPLHF. The CDR3 bases are TGTGCCAGCAGCCTCGAGGACATGGGGAATAATTCACCCCTCCACTTT.

The CDR3 DNA is TGTGCCAGCAGCGCCCAGGGAGGAGAGACCCAGTACTTC. Its protein product is CASSAQGGETQYF. The chain has TRBV28 and TRBJ2-5; tentative D call: TRBD2 (6 bases). V gave up 6 bases and J gave up 4 bases, with 12 bases separating them. The CDR3 consists of 13 residues. The germline CDR1 and CDR2 sequences are MDHEN and SYDVKM.

V is TRBV20-1 and J is TRBJ2-5; D unresolved. The CDR3 is 11 amino acids. V was trimmed by 3 bases and J by 5 bases, leaving 7 bases between them. CDR1 and CDR2 (germline): DFQATT, SNEGSKA (reference sequence). In nucleotides, the CDR3 is TGCAGTGCTAGTAAAATGGAGACCCAGTACTTC. Its protein is CSASKMETQYF.

This sequence joins TRBV6-5 and TRBJ2-3; TRBD2 is a possible D gene (6 bases). The CDR3 consists of 16 residues. Germline V gives CDR1 MNHEY, CDR2 SVGAGI. Deletions cut 4 bases from V and 6 bases from J, with 20 bases between. CDR3 sequence reads: CASSSVAGTELDTQYF. The CDR3, as DNA: TGTGCCAGCAGTTCGGTAGCCGGGACTGAATTGGATACGCAGTATTTT.

The J gene is TRBJ2-3, the V gene TRBV28; 8 bases match TRBD2. The CDR3 covers 15 residues. Germline V gene lookup returns CDR1 MDHEN and CDR2 SYDVKM. V lost 6 bases to trimming and J lost 6 bases; unmatched junction nucleotides: 11. This CDR3 reads CASSRSGSGGDTQYF. CDR3 DNA sequence: TGTGCCAGCAGCCGGAGCGGGTCGGGGGGGGATACGCAGTATTTT.

The chain combines TRBV5-6 with TRBJ1-5, with TRBD1 matching 7 bases. The CDR3 consists of 15 residues. Germline CDR1 SGHDT, CDR2 YYEEEE. V was clipped by 0 bases and J by 1 base; unmatched bases: 1. CDR3 nucleotide sequence: TGTGCCAGCAGCTTGGGGACAGGCAGCAATCAGCCCCAGCATTTT. Its protein is CASSLGTGSNQPQHF.

V and J are TRBV7-9 and TRBJ1-3; tentative D call: TRBD1 (5 bases). CDR1 SEHNR and CDR2 FQNEAQ come from the germline V gene (reference sequence). The CDR3 runs 14 residues. V lost 9 bases and J 3 bases, leaving 15 bases between the germline ends. This chain's CDR3 is CASGVETVGNTIYF. For the CDR3, the DNA is TGTGCCAGTGGGGTTGAGACAGTTGGAAACACCATATATTTT.

The rearrangement uses TRBV11-2 and TRBJ2-7; D is undetermined. CDR3 length: 14 amino acids. The germline gives CDR1 SGHAT, CDR2 FQNNGV. Trimming stripped 1 base from V and 0 bases from J, with 7 bases between. The chain's CDR3 is CASSLGQASYEQYF. CDR3 nucleotide sequence: TGTGCCAGCAGCTTAGGGCAGGCCTCCTACGAGCAGTACTTC.

The V and J genes are TRBV11-2 and TRBJ1-3; the match to TRBD1 covers 8 bases. After removal of 1 base from V and 0 bases from J, the junction contained 2 bases not matched to a gene. The CDR3 extends over 16 amino acids. Germline V CDR1 and CDR2: SGHAT, FQNNGV. CDR3 DNA sequence: TGTGCCAGCAGCTTAGTGGACAGGGTCTCTGGAAACACCATATATTTT. Translation: CASSLVDRVSGNTIYF.

The chain carries TRBV4-2 and TRBJ2-1, with 11 positions matching TRBD2. The trim removed 4 bases at V and 0 bases at J, leaving 5 bases unmatched. Germline CDR1 reads LGHNA; CDR2 reads YNFKEQ. The CDR3 has 17 amino acids. In DNA form, the CDR3 reads TGTGCCAGCAGCCCCCGACTAGCGGGAAGCTCCTACAATGAGCAGTTCTTC. This codes for CASSPRLAGSSYNEQFF.

The CDR3 DNA follows: TGTGCCTGGAGTGTCCGGCCGGCTAGCAATCAGCCCCAGCATTTT. It is translated as CAWSVRPASNQPQHF. This chain joins TRBV30 and TRBJ1-5, with D unclear. Trimming left V 0 bases short and J 0 bases short, with 9 bases between. Per germline, CDR1 GTSNPN and CDR2 SVGIG (reference sequence). CDR3 length: 15 residues. The full variable domain, with the rest looked up from reference TRBV30 and TRBJ1-5, is SQTIHQWPATLVQPVGSPLSLECTVEGTSNPNLYWYRQAAGRGLQLLFYSVGIGQISSEVPQNLSASRPQDRQFILSSKKLLLSDSGFYLCAWSVRPASNQPQHFGDGTRLSIL.

The chain employs TRBV6-5 and TRBJ2-1, with D maybe TRBD2 (7 bases). Germline V gene sequence: CDR1 MNHEY, CDR2 SVGAGI. The CDR3 sequence is 14 residues long. Deletions cut 2 bases from V and 8 bases from J, with 13 bases between. The chain's CDR3 is CASSYRGAGHEQFF. The CDR3 DNA sequence: TGTGCCAGCAGTTACCGGGGGGCGGGACATGAGCAGTTCTTC.

J is TRBJ2-2 and V is TRBV5-1, with 8 bases matching TRBD1. The germline gives CDR1 SGHRS, CDR2 YFSETQ. The ends lost 5 bases at V and 6 bases at J; junction bases unmatched: 3. The CDR3 totals 13 residues. The CDR3 sequence is CASRRQGPGELFF. The DNA of the CDR3 is TGCGCCAGCAGACGACAGGGGCCCGGGGAGCTGTTTTTT. The whole variable domain, remainder taken from reference TRBV5-1 and TRBJ2-2, is KAGVTQTPRYLIKTRGQQVTLSCSPISGHRSVSWYQQTPGQGLQFLFEYFSETQRNKGNFPGRFSGRQFSNSRSEMNVSTLELGDSALYLCASRRQGPGELFFGEGSRLTVL.

With respect to this clone: Its ends do not fully match the called genes, so a read error is possible. The V gene is TRBV15, the J gene TRBJ2-3; D possibly corresponds to TRBD2 (6 bases). The CDR3 extends over 14 amino acids. From germline, CDR1 is LNHNV and CDR2 YYDKDF (reference sequence). Written as DNA, the CDR3 is TGTGCCACCAGGAGAGCTTGGGGGGTCGATACGCAGTATTTT. It codes for CATRRAWGVDTQYF.

The rearrangement uses TRBV5-1 and TRBJ2-7; TRBD2 agrees at 7 bases. Trimming removed 4 bases from V and 2 bases from J; junction bases left unmatched: 9. Germline V gives CDR1 SGHRS, CDR2 YFSETQ. CDR3 length equals 15 residues. CDR3 in DNA: TGCGCCAGCAGCCCTGTAGGAGCGGGGCCCTACGAGCAGTACTTC. It yields the protein CASSPVGAGPYEQYF. Variable domain in full (rest from reference TRBV5-1 and TRBJ2-7): KAGVTQTPRYLIKTRGQQVTLSCSPISGHRSVSWYQQTPGQGLQFLFEYFSETQRNKGNFPGRFSGRQFSNSRSEMNVSTLELGDSALYLCASSPVGAGPYEQYFGPGTRLTVT.